The sequence of this T cell receptor beta chain was determined in a study of early T cells in non-severe SARS-CoV-2 infection. Background on the study: The authors sequenced bulk RNA from unsorted whole blood, leaving chains unpaired. Notes on the study in general: In VDJdb matching, anti-spike CD8 responses were favored while private and CD4 specificities went missing.

Unique molecular identifiers tagged individual cDNA molecules. Each CDR3 protein is one row after TCRdb ran MiXCR on the 5' RACE reads. The sample holds more than 45,000 distinct CDR3 sequences, 10% to 15% seen once. With respect to this clonotype: Its antigen remains unidentified.

V lost 5 bases and J 3 bases, leaving 10 bases between the germline ends. From germline, CDR1 is SGHTA and CDR2 FQGNSA. The CDR3 is 13 residues long. This chain connects TRBV7-2 to TRBJ1-2; D is ambiguous. The specimen was whole blood. The sequence was obtained from an adult who was a healthcare worker with PCR-confirmed SARS-CoV-2 infection or an uninfected control (not recorded which). The CDR3 DNA sequence: TGTGCCAGCAGCAACACAGTGGACTATGGCTACACCTTC. Translating it yields CASSNTVDYGYTF.